The present T cell receptor (beta chain) was sequenced within a study of OX40 agonist ivuxolimab in advanced cancers. J lost 4 bases, V lost 0 bases, and 6 bases had no gene match. The CDR3 has 16 amino acids. Germline CDR1 is SGHKS and CDR2 is YYEKEE (reference sequence). Clones were sequenced by immunoSEQ multiplex PCR, and TCRdb holds only the in-frame ones, with some missing. The table lists over 80,000 clones, roughly nine tenths of them singletons. This chain joins TRBV5-5 and TRBJ2-1; TRBD2 matches 8 bases. Material: CD4+ or CD8+ T cells sorted from blood, obtained in a trial of the OX40 agonist ivuxolimab. This clonotype was obtained from an adult with an advanced solid tumor such as melanoma, head and neck, liver or kidney cancer. The CDR3 DNA reads as TGTGCCAGCAGCTTGGCTATACTAGCGGCTTACAATGAGCAGTTCTTC. Translation: CASSLAILAAYNEQFF.